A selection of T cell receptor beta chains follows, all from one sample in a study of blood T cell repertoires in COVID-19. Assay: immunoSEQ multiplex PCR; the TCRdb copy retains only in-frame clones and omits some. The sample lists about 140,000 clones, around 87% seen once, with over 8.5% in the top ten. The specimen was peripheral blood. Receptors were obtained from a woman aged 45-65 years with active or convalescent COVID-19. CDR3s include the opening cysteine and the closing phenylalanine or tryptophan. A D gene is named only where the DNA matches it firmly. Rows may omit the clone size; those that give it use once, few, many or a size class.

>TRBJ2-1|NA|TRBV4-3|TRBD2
TGCGCCAGCAGCCAAGAAGGGGTAAGGGGAGCGGGGAGTGAGCAGTTCTTC
CASSQEGVRGAGSEQFF
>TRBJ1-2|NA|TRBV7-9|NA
TGTGCCAGCAGCTTAGACGGTTTCCGGGTTGCTAACTATGGCTACACCTTC
CASSLDGFRVANYGYTF
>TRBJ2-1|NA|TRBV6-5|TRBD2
TGTGCCAGCGGGCGGGGACTACCCTACAATGAGCAGTTCTTC
CASGRGLPYNEQFF
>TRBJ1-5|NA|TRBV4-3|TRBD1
TGCGCCAGCAGCCGAGTACAGGGGGGCAATCAGCCCCAGCATTTT
CASSRVQGGNQPQHF
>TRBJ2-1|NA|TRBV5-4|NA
TGTGCCAGCAGCTTGCAGAACAATGAGCAGTTCTTC
CASSLQNNEQFF
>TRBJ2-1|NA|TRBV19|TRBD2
TGTGCCAGTAGTCCTAGGACTAGCGGGCTCTACAATGAGCAGTTCTTC
CASSPRTSGLYNEQFF
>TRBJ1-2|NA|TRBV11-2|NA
TGTGCCAGCAGCTCCCAGGGGAACTATGGCTACACCTTC
CASSSQGNYGYTF
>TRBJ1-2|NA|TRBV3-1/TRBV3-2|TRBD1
TGTGCCAGCAGCTTTCTCCGGGACAGGGGCCCGGGGGGCTATGGCTACACCTTC
CASSFLRDRGPGGYGYTF
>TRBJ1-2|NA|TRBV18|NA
TGTGCCAGCTCACCCACAGGGAACTATGGCTACACCTTC
CASSPTGNYGYTF
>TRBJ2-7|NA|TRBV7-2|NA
TGTGCCAGCAGCTACGCCTCCCAGGATGCGTACGAGCAGTACTTC
CASSYASQDAYEQYF
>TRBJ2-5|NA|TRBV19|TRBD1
TGTGCCAGTACCTATCGACAGGGTCAGGGCCAAGAGACCCAGTACTTC
CASTYRQGQGQETQYF
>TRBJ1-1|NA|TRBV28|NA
TGTGCCAGCAGTTTTCGGGGGAACACTGAAGCTTTCTTT
CASSFRGNTEAFF
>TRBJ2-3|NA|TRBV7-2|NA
TGTGCCAGCAGCTCCACCCACACATCAGATACGCAGTATTTT
CASSSTHTSDTQYF
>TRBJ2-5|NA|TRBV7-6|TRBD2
TGTGCCAGCAGCCCCGGGGGGAGGGTAGCGGGACGAGAGACCCAGTACTTC
CASSPGGRVAGRETQYF
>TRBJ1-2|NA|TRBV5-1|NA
TGCGCCAGCAGCTTGGATTCAGGCCCCTATGGCTACACCTTC
CASSLDSGPYGYTF
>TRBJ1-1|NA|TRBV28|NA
TGTGCCAGCAGTCAAATCAGGGGCCTGAACACTGAAGCTTTCTTT
CASSQIRGLNTEAFF
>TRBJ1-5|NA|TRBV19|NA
TGTGCCAGTAGTATCGGGAGTCCGCGGACCCTGGGGGGTCAGCCCCAGCATTTT
CASSIGSPRTLGGQPQHF
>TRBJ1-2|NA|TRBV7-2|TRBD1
TGTGCCAGCAGCTCAGGGGGTGGGGAGGGCTACACCTTC
CASSSGGGEGYTF
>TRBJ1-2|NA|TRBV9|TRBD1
TGTGCCAGCAGCGTAGCGACAGGGACCTATGGCTACACCTTC
CASSVATGTYGYTF
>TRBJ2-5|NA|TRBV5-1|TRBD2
TGCGCCAGCAGCTTGGGTAGCGGGAGGGCCGCAGAGACCCAGTACTTC
CASSLGSGRAAETQYF
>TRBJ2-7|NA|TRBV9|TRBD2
TGTGCCAGCAGCCCCCCCCGGACTAGCGGGAGGCCAGCCTACGAGCAGTACTTC
CASSPPRTSGRPAYEQYF
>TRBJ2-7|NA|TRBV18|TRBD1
TGTGCCAGCTCACCAGGGGCAGGGGGCTACGAGCAGTACTTC
CASSPGAGGYEQYF
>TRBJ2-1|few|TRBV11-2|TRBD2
TGTGCCAGCAGCTTCCGGACTAGCCGGTTCTTC
CASSFRTSRFF
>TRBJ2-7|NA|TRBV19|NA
TGTGCCAGTAGTATAGGAGGGCGCAGATACTCCTACGAGCAGTACTTC
CASSIGGRRYSYEQYF
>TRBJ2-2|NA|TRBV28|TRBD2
TGTGCCAGCAGTTTAGTCGGGCTAGCGGGAGCCGGGGAGCTGTTTTTT
CASSLVGLAGAGELFF
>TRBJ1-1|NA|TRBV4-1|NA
TGCGCCAGCAGCCAAGAGACGCAGCGCACTGAAGCTTTCTTT
CASSQETQRTEAFF
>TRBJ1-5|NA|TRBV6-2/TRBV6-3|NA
TGTGCCAGCAGCCCATCCCAGAGCTTAGTAGGGGGACGATTCTATAGCAATCAGCCCCAGCATTTT
CASSPSQSLVGGRFYSNQPQHF
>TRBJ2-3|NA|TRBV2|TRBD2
TGTGCCAGCATTGCGCGGGGGGGCGGCACAGATACGCAGTATTTT
CASIARGGGTDTQYF
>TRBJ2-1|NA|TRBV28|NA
TGTGCCAGCAGTTTAACGGGGTATGAGCAGTTCTTC
CASSLTGYEQFF
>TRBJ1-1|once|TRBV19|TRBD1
TGTGCCAGTAGTATACTCGGGACAGTGAACACTGAAGCTTTCTTT
CASSILGTVNTEAFF
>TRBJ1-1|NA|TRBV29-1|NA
TGCAGCGTTGGAGGGATGAACACTGAAGCTTTCTTT
CSVGGMNTEAFF
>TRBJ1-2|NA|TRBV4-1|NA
TGCGCCAGCAGCCAAGTCGGTTCGCGGATCAGTAGCTACACCTTC
CASSQVGSRISSYTF
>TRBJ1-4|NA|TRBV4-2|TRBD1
TGTGCCAGCAGCCAAGTTGGACAGGGAATTGAAAAACTGTTTTTT
CASSQVGQGIEKLFF
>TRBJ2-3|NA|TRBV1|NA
TGCACCAGCAGCCAATCTGGACAGGGCACAGATACGCAGTATTTT
CTSSQSGQGTDTQYF
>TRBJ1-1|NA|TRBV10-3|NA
TGTGCCATCAGTGGGGGCGAATCAGGGGCTTTCTTT
CAISGGESGAFF
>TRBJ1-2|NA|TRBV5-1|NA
TGCGCCAGCAGCGCCCGCGGCTCCCCCAGTAATGGCTACACCTTC
CASSARGSPSNGYTF
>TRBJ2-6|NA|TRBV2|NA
TGTGCCAGCAGGGCACAGGGCGGCGGGGCCAACGTCCTGACTTTC
CASRAQGGGANVLTF
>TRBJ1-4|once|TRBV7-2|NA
TGTGCCAGCAGCCCAACCGGGACTTGGTCTGAAAAACTGTTTTTT
CASSPTGTWSEKLFF
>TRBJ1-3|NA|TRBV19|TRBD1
TGTGCCAGTCCCTCCGGCTCCGGGACAGGCCCAGTTTATGGAAACACCATATATTTT
CASPSGSGTGPVYGNTIYF
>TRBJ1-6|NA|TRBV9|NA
TGTGCCAGCAGCCCCCCTTTAAGATACGGGTATAATTCACCCCTCCACTTT
CASSPPLRYGYNSPLHF